The 6 T cell receptor beta chains below come from one sample, sequenced in a study of cytomegalovirus exposure and HLA in healthy donors. The primer mix had 60 Vbeta and 13 Jbeta primers. Clones were sequenced by immunoSEQ multiplex PCR, and TCRdb holds only the in-frame ones, with some missing. The table lists approximately 93,000 clones, over 60% of them singletons. Sequencing was performed on PBMCs. All receptors come from a boy aged 10-17 years in good health and CMV-seropositive.

The chain uses TRBV4-3 and TRBJ2-2; 13 bases are a match to TRBD2. Germline V gene lookup returns CDR1 LGHNA and CDR2 YSLEER. J was trimmed by 0 bases and V by 1 base; bases with no gene match: 8. The CDR3 is made up of 20 amino acids. Here the CDR3 reads CASSQGLAGGINANTGELFF. In DNA form, the CDR3 reads TGCGCCAGCAGCCAAGGACTAGCGGGAGGAATAAATGCGAACACCGGGGAGCTGTTTTTT.

DNA of the CDR3: TGTGCCTGGGGGTATGGGAGCTCTGGGGCCAACGTCCTGACTTTC. This translates into CAWGYGSSGANVLTF. The J gene is TRBJ2-6, the V gene TRBV30, with a weak D call TRBD2 (5 bases). Germline V gene sequence: CDR1 GTSNPN, CDR2 SVGIG (reference sequence). Trimming took off 5 bases at V and 0 bases at J, with 11 bases between the two ends. CDR3 size: 15 residues.

The V call is TRBV7-9, the J call TRBJ2-6; 9 positions agree with TRBD1. The CDR3 consists of 18 residues. With V trimmed by 4 bases and J by 4 bases, 11 bases remained unmatched. Per the germline V gene, CDR1 is SEHNR and CDR2 is FQNEAQ (reference sequence). CDR3 nucleotide sequence: TGTGCCAGCAGCTCCCGGACAGGGGCCGTAAGAGGGGCCAACGTCCTGACTTTC. Protein sequence: CASSSRTGAVRGANVLTF. Variable domain in full (rest from reference TRBV7-9 and TRBJ2-6): DTGVSQNPRHKITKRGQNVTFRCDPISEHNRLYWYRQTLGQGPEFLTYFQNEAQLEKSRLLSDRFSAERPKGSFSTLEIQRTEQGDSAMYLCASSSRTGAVRGANVLTFGAGSRLTVL.

The chain couples TRBV29-1 to TRBJ1-1, with 10 bases matching TRBD1. Germline CDR1 and CDR2: SQVTM and ANQGSEA. J lost 2 bases, V lost 1 base, and 4 bases had no gene match. The CDR3 extends over 15 amino acids. CDR3 in DNA: TGCAGCGTTGAAGCTCGGGACAGGGGAAACACTGAAGCTTTCTTT. It codes for CSVEARDRGNTEAFF.

The chain links TRBV2 to TRBJ1-2; 11 nucleotides match TRBD1. The CDR3 spans 16 residues. J was trimmed by 8 bases and V by 4 bases; bases with no gene match: 12. Germline CDR1 reads SNHLY; CDR2 reads FYNNEI. This CDR3 reads CASSGDRGFISGGYTF. In nucleotides, the CDR3 is TGTGCCAGCAGTGGGGACAGGGGGTTCATATCCGGCGGCTACACCTTC.

This clone was recorded a few times. The chain carries TRBV14 and TRBJ1-5; D remains ambiguous. V gave up 1 base and J gave up 7 bases, with 8 bases separating them. CDR3 size: 13 residues. Germline CDR1 reads SGHDN; CDR2 reads FVKESK. The CDR3 sequence: CASSQVYGQPQHF. The CDR3 DNA reads as TGTGCCAGCAGCCAAGTCTACGGGCAGCCCCAGCATTTT.